Sequencing of this TCR beta chain was carried out in a study of response to subunit inactivated influenza vaccine. Overall study results and limits: Each seasonal flu vaccination may recruit only limited new T cells, authors suggested.

The V and J ends lost 4 bases and 6 bases respectively, with 16 bases between them. Per the germline V gene, CDR1 is MDHEN and CDR2 is SYDVKM. The CDR3 runs 15 residues. This clonotype has more than one count but fewer than ten. What it binds is not known. TCRdb passed the RT-PCR reads through MiXCR, listing each CDR3 protein once. The sample yields 500,000 to 650,000 distinct CDR3 sequences, 6% to 9% seen once. The sample was PBMCs from blood, taken around 25 months after vaccination. V and J are TRBV28 and TRBJ2-1; D may correspond to TRBD1 or TRBD2 (5 bases each). The receptor was derived from a man aged 50-75 years who received an inactivated influenza vaccine. CDR3 bases: TGTGCCAGCAGTTCACCCACGGGACGAAGCAATGAGCAGTTCTTC. This gives the protein CASSSPTGRSNEQFF.